The clone carrying this T cell receptor (beta chain) was recorded at least ten times. This entry comes from a study of identical twins. TCRdb redid the calling of the 5' RACE reads with MiXCR, one entry per CDR3 protein. The sample shows about 660,000 distinct CDR3 sequences, around 8.6% of them seen only once. V gave up 5 bases and J gave up 10 bases, with 17 bases separating them. The V gene's germline CDR1 is SGHVS and CDR2 FNYEAQ. CDR3 length: 13 residues. The same sample was also studied in work on yellow fever vaccine responses in identical twins.

Sequences were obtained from PBMCs. The TCR originated in a woman aged 18 to 35 in good health. V is TRBV7-6 and J is TRBJ1-1; D ambiguous. The CDR3, as DNA: TGTGCCAGCAGCCGCAATGTTGGCTCCGGAGCTTTCTTT. Protein sequence: CASSRNVGSGAFF.